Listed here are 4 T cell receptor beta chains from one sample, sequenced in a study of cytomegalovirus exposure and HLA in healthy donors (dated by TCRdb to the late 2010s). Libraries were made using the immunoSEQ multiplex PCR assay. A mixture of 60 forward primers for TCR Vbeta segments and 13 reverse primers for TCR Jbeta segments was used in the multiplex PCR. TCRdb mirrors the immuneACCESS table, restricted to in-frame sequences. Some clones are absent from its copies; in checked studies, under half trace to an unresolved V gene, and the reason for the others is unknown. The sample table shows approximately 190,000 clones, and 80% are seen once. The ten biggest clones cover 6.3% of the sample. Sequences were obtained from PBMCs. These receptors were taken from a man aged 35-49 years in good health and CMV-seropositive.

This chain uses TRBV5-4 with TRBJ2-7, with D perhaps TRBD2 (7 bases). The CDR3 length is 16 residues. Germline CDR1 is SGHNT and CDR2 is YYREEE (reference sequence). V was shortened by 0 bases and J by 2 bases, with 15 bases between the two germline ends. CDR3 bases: TGTGCCAGCAGCTTGGAGGGGGGGCAGGGCGCCTACGAGCAGTACTTC. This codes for CASSLEGGQGAYEQYF.

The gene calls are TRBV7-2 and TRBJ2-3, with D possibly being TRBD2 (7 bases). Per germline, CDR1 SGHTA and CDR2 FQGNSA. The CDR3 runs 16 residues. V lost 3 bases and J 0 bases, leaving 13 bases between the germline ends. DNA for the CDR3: TGTGCCAGCAGCTTGTTGGGGGGGCGGAGCACAGATACGCAGTATTTT. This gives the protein CASSLLGGRSTDTQYF.

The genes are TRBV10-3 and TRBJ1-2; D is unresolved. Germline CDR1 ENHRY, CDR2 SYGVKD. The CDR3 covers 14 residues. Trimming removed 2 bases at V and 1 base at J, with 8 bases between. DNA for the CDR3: TGTGCCATCAGTGAGAAGAGTCTTAACTATGGCTACACCTTC. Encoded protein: CAISEKSLNYGYTF.

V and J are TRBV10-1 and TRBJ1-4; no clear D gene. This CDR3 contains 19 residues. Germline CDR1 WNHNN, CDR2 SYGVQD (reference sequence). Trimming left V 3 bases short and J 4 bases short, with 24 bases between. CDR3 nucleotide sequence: TGCGCCAGCAGTGACCCCTGGCCCCGGACGGGAACTTATAATGAAAAACTGTTTTTT. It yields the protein CASSDPWPRTGTYNEKLFF.